This T cell receptor beta chain is from a study of T-cell memory formation after mild COVID-19. Whole-study results and caveats: CD4+ bias marked clones expanding day 15 to 37, unlike balanced contracting clones. Still unconfirmed is whether the second-wave clones peaking on day 37 recognized SARS-CoV-2.

This clonotype was detected ten times or more. The target antigen is unknown. V lost 0 bases, J lost 2 bases, and 5 bases stayed unmatched. The CDR3 totals 16 residues. The germline CDR1 and CDR2 sequences are SGHRS and YFSETQ. Constant-segment primers and 5'RACE yielded cDNA libraries for TCR alpha and TCR beta, each carrying sample barcodes and UMIs. TCRdb used MiXCR to reprocess the 5' RACE reads, holding one entry per CDR3 protein. The table records roughly 100,000 distinct CDR3 sequences, 12% of them present only once. The chain employs TRBV5-1 and TRBJ2-3, with TRBD1 matching 8 bases. The receptor's source is an adult woman who had mild COVID-19 (a few samples of this study predate the infection). Cell type and time point are not known. The sample consisted of PBMCs or a T cell subset sorted from them (not recorded which). CDR3 region: CASSLDRGQDTDTQYF. CDR3 nucleotides: TGCGCCAGCAGCTTGGATAGGGGACAGGACACAGATACGCAGTATTTT.